Shown below are 8 T cell receptor beta chains from a single sample sequenced in a study of shared clonotypes between healthy human individuals. Some clones are missing from TCRdb's copy, which holds only in-frame ones; the method was immunoSEQ multiplex PCR. The data contain some 2,000,000 clones, roughly 94% of them singletons. Input material: naive CD4+ T cells sorted from blood. Subset defined: CD45RA+ positively selected. The source of these receptors is a young man in good health.

The CDR3 region is CASSLGGTGFHEQYF. DNA for the CDR3: TGCGCCAGCAGCTTGGGCGGGACAGGGTTCCACGAGCAGTACTTC. The chain links TRBV5-1 to TRBJ2-7; 9 nucleotides align to TRBD1. The CDR3 contains 15 residues. Germline trimming cut 0 bases from V and 5 bases from J; bases unmatched to any gene: 6. Per germline, CDR1 SGHRS and CDR2 YFSETQ.

The rearrangement links TRBV10-2 to TRBJ2-1; tentatively, D is TRBD1 (5 bases). This CDR3 spans 16 amino acids. The V gene's germline CDR1 is WSHSY and CDR2 SAAADI. Trimming pared 3 bases from V and 7 bases from J, leaving 19 bases between. The chain's CDR3 is CASSDPRTSDWNEQFF. CDR3 in DNA: TGCGCCAGCAGTGACCCCCGGACATCAGATTGGAATGAGCAGTTCTTC.

The chain links TRBV10-3 to TRBJ2-5; perhaps D is TRBD1 or TRBD2 (5 bases each). Trimming removed 6 bases at V and 0 bases at J, with 11 bases between. The CDR3 runs to 14 residues. Looked up from germline, CDR1 is ENHRY and CDR2 is SYGVKD. CDR3 sequence (DNA): TGTGCCATCAGACGGGGACCGTACCAAGAGACCCAGTACTTC. It translates to CAIRRGPYQETQYF.

The chain combines TRBV6-5 with TRBJ1-4, with a weak D call TRBD1 (5 bases). The germline V gene has CDR1 MNHEY and CDR2 SVGAGI. The CDR3 is 13 amino acids. V shed 10 bases and J shed 10 bases, with 19 bases lying between them. The CDR3 DNA reads as TGTGCCATTAAAAGGAGGGAGAGGGGAAAACTGTTTTTT. This codes for CAIKRRERGKLFF.

V is TRBV10-3 and J is TRBJ2-3; 9 nucleotides align to TRBD2. V trimming: 4 bases; J trimming: 7 bases; junction bases outside the gene matches: 9. Per the germline V gene, CDR1 is ENHRY and CDR2 is SYGVKD. CDR3 length: 15 amino acids. As DNA, the CDR3 is TGTGCCATCAGTGCGTCGGCTAGCGGGGTGTATACGCAGTATTTT. This translates into CAISASASGVYTQYF.

V is TRBV5-8 and J is TRBJ1-2; the D gene is possibly TRBD1 (5 bases). Germline V lookup: CDR1 SGHTS, CDR2 YDEGEE. This CDR3 contains 12 residues. The germline V and J ends were trimmed by 2 bases and 3 bases, with 5 bases remaining between them. DNA of the CDR3: TGTGCCAGCAGCTTCAGGGACTATGGCTACACCTTC. Translating gives CASSFRDYGYTF.

V and J are TRBV5-1 and TRBJ2-1; 7 bases match TRBD2. The trim removed 4 bases at V and 5 bases at J, leaving 9 bases unmatched. Germline V gene lookup returns CDR1 SGHRS and CDR2 YFSETQ. The CDR3 covers 15 residues. The CDR3 DNA follows: TGCGCCAGCAGCGCCGGACTAGGGGCTCACAATGAGCAGTTCTTC. This encodes CASSAGLGAHNEQFF.

The rearrangement uses TRBV25-1 and TRBJ2-1, with D uncertain. Germline V gene data show CDR1 as MGHDK and CDR2 as SYGVNS. V was cut by 0 bases and J by 7 bases, with 10 bases left in between. This CDR3 comprises 14 residues. The CDR3: CASSEYSLSNEQFF. DNA of the CDR3: TGTGCCAGCAGTGAATATTCCTTGTCTAATGAGCAGTTCTTC.